The 7 T cell receptor beta chains reported below all come from one sample, sequenced in a study of T-cell reconstitution after alpha-beta-depleted transplantation in children. Library preparation (for TCRbeta) was performed with unique molecular identifiers. TCRdb ran MiXCR on the PCR reads and lists one entry per CDR3 protein. Among a few hundred thousand distinct CDR3 sequences listed, approximately 16% were seen once. The sequences come from PBMCs from the stem cell graft donor, collected from the stem cell graft. Receptor source: a human donor who donated a stem cell graft to a child with acute lymphoblastic leukemia.

In this sample, this clonotype turned up a few times. The chain carries TRBV29-1 and TRBJ2-1, with a possible D match to TRBD2 (5 bases). The CDR3 sequence is 14 residues long. Trimming cost V 4 bases and J 8 bases, with 18 bases left between them. CDR1 and CDR2 (germline): SQVTM, ANQGSEA. In nucleotides, the CDR3 is TGCAGCGTTGGATTCAGGAAGGGAGCACATGAGCAGTTCTTC. Amino acids: CSVGFRKGAHEQFF.

This sequence joins TRBV12-3 or TRBV12-4 and TRBJ2-1, with 9 bases aligning to TRBD2. The CDR3 runs 16 residues. The junction had 8 bases not matched to a gene; V was cut back by 8 bases and J by 0 bases. In DNA form, the CDR3 reads TGTGCCAGCCGGTTAGCGGGAGTGCCCTCCTACAATGAGCAGTTCTTC. Its protein is CASRLAGVPSYNEQFF.

The chain combines TRBV6-1 with TRBJ2-3; a possible D gene is TRBD2 (5 bases). V dropped 9 bases and J dropped 6 bases, with 19 bases sitting between them. The V gene's germline CDR1 is MNHNS and CDR2 SASEGT. This CDR3 has 14 amino acids. CDR3 nucleotide sequence: TGTGCCAGTGAAGTGGGGAGTGGATCTGATACGCAGTATTTT. This codes for CASEVGSGSDTQYF.

The table lists this clonotype with a few counts. The rearrangement joins TRBV19 to TRBJ1-2, with a weak D call TRBD1 (5 bases). V dropped 0 bases and J dropped 7 bases, with 18 bases sitting between them. CDR1 is LNHDA, CDR2 SQIVND, per germline (reference sequence). The CDR3 has 16 residues. The CDR3 is CASSIESSGRARGYTF. CDR3 coding DNA: TGTGCCAGTAGTATAGAATCGTCGGGCAGGGCTCGTGGCTACACCTTC.

The J gene is TRBJ2-5, the V gene TRBV12-3 or TRBV12-4, with 7 bases aligning to TRBD2. The CDR3 extends over 15 amino acids. V shed 10 bases, J shed 5 bases, and the junction held 16 bases outside the gene matches. CDR3 region: CATQDGTNKGETQYF. The CDR3 DNA reads as TGTGCCACCCAAGACGGGACTAACAAGGGGGAGACCCAGTACTTC.

This clonotype was detected a few times. The chain combines TRBV5-1 with TRBJ2-1; 9 nucleotides match TRBD1. Per germline, CDR1 SGHRS and CDR2 YFSETQ. The trim removed 4 bases at V and 3 bases at J, leaving 5 bases unmatched. The CDR3 consists of 15 residues. CDR3 sequence reads: CASSGGQGLYNEQFF. The CDR3 DNA reads as TGCGCCAGCAGCGGCGGACAGGGGCTCTACAATGAGCAGTTCTTC.

This clonotype has at least ten counts. V is TRBV6-2 or TRBV6-3 and J is TRBJ2-7, with TRBD2 matching 9 bases. The CDR3 consists of 14 residues. Germline V gives CDR1 MNHEY, CDR2 SVGEGT. With 6 bases clipped from V and 2 bases from J, the junction kept 5 bases outside the gene matches. The CDR3 here is CASRRTSETYEQYF. The CDR3 nucleotides are TGTGCCAGCAGGCGGACTAGCGAGACCTACGAGCAGTACTTC.